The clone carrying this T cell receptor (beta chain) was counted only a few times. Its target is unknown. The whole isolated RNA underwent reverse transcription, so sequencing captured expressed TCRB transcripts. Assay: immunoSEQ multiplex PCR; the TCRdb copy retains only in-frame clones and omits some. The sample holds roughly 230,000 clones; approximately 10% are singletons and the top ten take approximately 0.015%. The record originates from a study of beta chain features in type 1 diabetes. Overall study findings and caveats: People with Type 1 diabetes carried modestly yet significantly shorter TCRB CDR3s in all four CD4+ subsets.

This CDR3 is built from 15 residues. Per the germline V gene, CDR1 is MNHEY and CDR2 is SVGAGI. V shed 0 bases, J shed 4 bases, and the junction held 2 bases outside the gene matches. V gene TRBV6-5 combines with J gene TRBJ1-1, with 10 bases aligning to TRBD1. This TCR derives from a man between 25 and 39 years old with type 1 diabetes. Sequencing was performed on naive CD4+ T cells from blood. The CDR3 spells CASSYSGQGSTEAFF. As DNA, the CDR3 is TGTGCCAGCAGTTACTCGGGACAGGGGTCCACTGAAGCTTTCTTT.